This T cell receptor (beta chain) was recorded in a study of identical twins. Findings of the study overall: Potential partial confounding of zero-insertion analyses by invariant MAIT and iNKT cells was noted. Abundant beta clonotypes from cord blood bore fewer insertions; memory repertoires lacked this pattern.

Points on this clonotype: Its antigen is as yet unknown.

Trimming removed 1 base from V and 4 bases from J, with 16 bases in between. The CDR3 is made up of 16 amino acids. Germline CDR1 and CDR2: SGHRS and YFSETQ. Template switching introduced a universal primer site, and the cDNA bore unique molecular identifiers. Using its own MiXCR run on the 5' RACE reads, TCRdb lists one record per CDR3 protein. The data contain more than 250,000 distinct CDR3 sequences, more than 6.5% of them singletons. This sample was also put to use in a study of yellow fever vaccine responses in identical twins.

This rearrangement joins TRBV5-1 to TRBJ2-3; D ambiguous. The material sequenced was memory (CD45RO+) T cells sorted from blood. This clonotype was obtained from a woman aged 18-30 years in good health. The CDR3 spells CASSLNLLESADTQYF. In nucleotides, the CDR3 is TGCGCCAGCAGCTTGAATCTGCTGGAGTCGGCAGATACGCAGTATTTT.